The clone carrying this T cell receptor (beta chain) showed up just a few times. As yet, its antigen is unknown. The data stem from a study of T-cell reconstitution after alpha-beta-depleted transplantation in children. Study findings and constraints: For some patients, TCRbeta diversity was high at day 60 because of recipient T cells and thymic progenitors that survived. Most T-cell counts and diversity one year after the transplant came from T cells that were newly produced.

Trimming removed 2 bases from V and 4 bases from J, with 13 bases in between. Germline V gene lookup returns CDR1 MNHEY and CDR2 SVGAGI. The CDR3 has 15 residues. Preparation of the TCRbeta library was carried out with unique molecular identifiers. TCRdb independently ran MiXCR on the PCR reads; one entry per CDR3 protein. The repertoire has some 830,000 distinct CDR3 sequences, about 15% of them found once; the top ten carry just under 5%. This TCR was sampled from a male patient between 5 and 17 years old who had a stem cell transplant for acute lymphoblastic leukemia, so the T cells may come from the graft donor. Sequencing used PBMCs, mostly from graft donor cells, obtained 360 days after TCRalphabeta/CD19-depleted stem cell transplant. The genes are TRBV6-5 and TRBJ2-3; a weak D match, TRBD2 (6 bases). In nucleotides, the CDR3 is TGTGCCAGCAGTTACGACGGGAGTGGCCCAGATACGCAGTATTTT. It encodes CASSYDGSGPDTQYF.